The 31 T cell receptor beta chains below come from one sample, sequenced in a study of blood T cells in healthy people across ages. A sample-barcoded 5' primer and a J-beta primer mix were used in a second PCR of about 7 to 11 cycles. TCRdb itself ran the 5' RACE reads through MiXCR, one entry per CDR3 protein. Of hundreds of thousands of distinct CDR3 sequences in the sample, about 62% were seen once. Sequenced material: blood. These receptors all stem from a man younger than 45 in good health.

This chain joins TRBV28 and TRBJ2-2; tentatively, D is TRBD2 (6 bases). V was pared by 6 bases and J by 0 bases, with 17 bases between. CDR3 length equals 17 residues. Germline V gene lookup returns CDR1 MDHEN and CDR2 SYDVKM. CDR3 nucleotide sequence: TGTGCCAGCAGGGGATCCGGGACTCCCGCGAACACCGGGGAGCTGTTTTTT. Residues: CASRGSGTPANTGELFF.

The chain employs TRBV5-1 and TRBJ2-7; TRBD2 matches at 13 bases. From germline, CDR1 is SGHRS and CDR2 YFSETQ. This CDR3 has 17 amino acids. Trimming cost V 0 bases and J 2 bases; bases outside gene matches: 5. CDR3 sequence reads: CASSLAAGTSGAYEQYF. CDR3 bases: TGCGCCAGCAGCTTGGCTGCGGGGACTAGCGGGGCCTACGAGCAGTACTTC.

The rearrangement links TRBV6-6 to TRBJ2-1; the D gene is possibly TRBD2 (6 bases). V lost 2 bases, J lost 4 bases, and 15 bases lay in between. This CDR3 is built from 16 residues. Germline V gene sequence: CDR1 MNHNY, CDR2 SVGAGI (reference sequence). The DNA of the CDR3 is TGTGCCAGCAGTTACAGGGGCTCTGGGGGGTACAATGAGCAGTTCTTC. It translates to CASSYRGSGGYNEQFF.

The chain uses TRBV2 and TRBJ2-2; 7 nucleotides match TRBD1. Losses at the gene ends were 8 bases for V and 5 bases for J; bases not matched to a gene: 8. Germline V gene data show CDR1 as SNHLY and CDR2 as FYNNEI. CDR3 length: 14 residues. The CDR3, as DNA: TGTGCCAGCGCAGAACAGGGGCGAACCGGGGAGCTGTTTTTT. Its protein product is CASAEQGRTGELFF.

J is TRBJ2-7 and V is TRBV4-1; possible D gene TRBD2, 6 bases. The DNA end favors TRBJ2-5, so the J call may be wrong. The CDR3 extends over 14 amino acids. Germline V gene data show CDR1 as MGHRA and CDR2 as YSYEKL. The DNA for the CDR3 is TGCGCCAGCAGCCAAATAGCGGAAAGGGAGACCCAGTACTTC. It codes for CASSQIAERETQYF.

There are a few counts of this clonotype. This chain connects TRBV13 to TRBJ2-7; D unresolved. The CDR3 loop spans 13 amino acids. With 4 bases removed from V and 3 bases from J, the gap between germline ends came to 10 bases. Germline V CDR1 and CDR2: PRHDT, FYEKMQ (reference sequence). CDR3 nucleotide sequence: TGTGCCAGCAGCTCCGACATAAACTACGAGCAGTACTTC. It is translated as CASSSDINYEQYF. The full variable domain, with the rest looked up from reference TRBV13 and TRBJ2-7, is AAGVIQSPRHLIKEKRETATLKCYPIPRHDTVYWYQQGPGQDPQFLISFYEKMQSDKGSIPDRFSAQQFSDYHSELNMSSLELGDSALYFCASSSDINYEQYFGPGTRLTVT.

This clonotype has more than one count but fewer than ten. This chain uses TRBV21-1 with TRBJ2-7; TRBD1 was called by the table and not checked on the DNA. TRBV21-1 counts as a pseudogene. This CDR3 contains 15 residues. The DNA of the CDR3 is TGTGCCAGCAGCAAAGTTCAGGGGGCGGAATACGAGCAGTACTTC. Its translation is CASSKVQGAEYEQYF.

This clonotype was detected a few times. The chain combines TRBV5-4 with TRBJ2-7, with D unresolved. CDR1 is SGHNT, CDR2 YYREEE, per germline (reference sequence). Trimming took off 4 bases at V and 2 bases at J, with 10 bases between the two ends. This CDR3 is 13 amino acids long. CDR3 sequence: CASSDDRTYEQYF. In nucleotides, the CDR3 is TGTGCCAGCAGCGATGACCGTACCTACGAGCAGTACTTC.

This sequence joins TRBV7-2 and TRBJ2-3; D is perhaps TRBD1 (5 bases). Germline V gives CDR1 SGHTA, CDR2 FQGNSA. The ends were cut back, 5 bases at V and 8 bases at J, with 11 bases in the middle. This CDR3 region has 12 residues. CDR3 in DNA: TGTGCCAGCAGCCCGCGACAGCCTACGCAGTATTTT. It yields the protein CASSPRQPTQYF.

The rearrangement uses TRBV20-1 and TRBJ2-5, with D perhaps matching TRBD1 or TRBD2 (5 bases each). Per germline, CDR1 DFQATT and CDR2 SNEGSKA (reference sequence). This CDR3 has 11 amino acids. V lost 6 bases, J lost 5 bases, and 10 bases lay in between. CDR3 amino acids: CSAVWGETQYF. CDR3 coding DNA: TGCAGTGCCGTCTGGGGGGAGACCCAGTACTTC.

The rearrangement links TRBV6-1 to TRBJ2-2; the D is unclear. Germline V gene data show CDR1 as MNHNS and CDR2 as SASEGT. The CDR3 sequence is 12 residues long. V was pared by 7 bases and J by 3 bases, with 6 bases between. The CDR3 loop is CASIPYTGELFF. CDR3 sequence (DNA): TGTGCCAGCATCCCTTACACCGGGGAGCTGTTTTTT.

The J gene is TRBJ2-7, the V gene TRBV18, with D tentatively TRBD1 (5 bases). V was clipped by 2 bases and J by 2 bases, with 10 bases between them. Looked up from germline, CDR1 is KGHSH and CDR2 is LQKENI. The CDR3 is 14 amino acids. The CDR3 nucleotides read TGTGCCAGCTCACCATTCCAGGGTACCTACGAGCAGTACTTC. This encodes CASSPFQGTYEQYF.

V gene TRBV27 combines with J gene TRBJ2-1; 12 bases line up with TRBD1. Trimming cost V 5 bases and J 9 bases; bases outside gene matches: 11. The CDR3 loop spans 16 amino acids. From germline, CDR1 is MNHEY and CDR2 SMNVEV (reference sequence). CDR3 sequence reads: CASSLWGQGAGREQFF. CDR3 nucleotide sequence: TGTGCCAGCAGTCTCTGGGGACAGGGGGCGGGACGTGAGCAGTTCTTC.

The rearrangement links TRBV10-3 to TRBJ2-1; D not resolved. V was clipped by 0 bases and J by 0 bases, with 12 bases between them. Germline V gives CDR1 ENHRY, CDR2 SYGVKD. The CDR3 length is 17 residues. CDR3 nucleotide sequence: TGTGCCATCAGTGAGTCGGGCAGGCCCAACTCCTACAATGAGCAGTTCTTC. Translating gives CAISESGRPNSYNEQFF.

The chain uses TRBV7-3 and TRBJ1-2, with unresolved D. Trimming removed 5 bases from V and 0 bases from J, with 10 bases in between. CDR3 length: 14 amino acids. In germline, CDR1 is SGHTA, CDR2 FQGTGA. The CDR3 reads CASSPTGPNYGYTF. Here the CDR3 DNA reads TGTGCCAGCAGCCCCACGGGCCCTAACTATGGCTACACCTTC.

The rearrangement links TRBV6-5 to TRBJ1-4; 8 nucleotides align to TRBD1. CDR3 length equals 20 residues. Trimming took 0 bases from V and 6 from J; bases not matched to a gene: 18. The germline gives CDR1 MNHEY, CDR2 SVGAGI. The chain's CDR3 is CASSYSNLAAGGRWDEKLFF. The CDR3 bases are TGTGCCAGCAGTTACTCGAATTTGGCGGCAGGGGGCCGTTGGGATGAAAAACTGTTTTTT.

The V gene is TRBV5-1, the J gene TRBJ2-5; 7 nucleotides match TRBD1. The germline V gene encodes CDR1 SGHRS and CDR2 YFSETQ. This CDR3 has 17 amino acids. The trim removed 4 bases at V and 2 bases at J, leaving 14 bases unmatched. The CDR3 DNA follows: TGCGCCAGCAGCCTTGGGACAGCAGCTACGACGCAAGAGACCCAGTACTTC. Translation gives CASSLGTAATTQETQYF.

The chain employs TRBV9 and TRBJ1-6; no clear D. The length of the CDR3 is 14 residues. Germline V gene sequence: CDR1 SGDLS, CDR2 YYNGEE. V shed 3 bases and J shed 10 bases, with 14 bases lying between them. The CDR3 nucleotides are TGTGCCAGCAGCGCGGTACTGGGCACCTCACCCCTCCACTTT. Amino acid sequence: CASSAVLGTSPLHF.

This clonotype was seen a handful of times. The chain uses TRBV18 and TRBJ2-1; TRBD1 agrees at 12 bases. This CDR3 spans 16 amino acids. CDR1 is KGHSH, CDR2 LQKENI, per germline. Trimming at V came to 3 bases and at J to 7 bases, leaving 7 bases not matched to a gene. The CDR3 sequence is CASSPRDRGLGNEQFF. CDR3 DNA sequence: TGTGCCAGCTCACCTCGGGACAGGGGGCTAGGGAATGAGCAGTTCTTC.

The sample holds one count of this clonotype. V and J are TRBV6-5 and TRBJ2-2; TRBD2 is a possible D gene (5 bases). The CDR3 loop spans 12 amino acids. The germline CDR1 and CDR2 sequences are MNHEY and SVGAGI. V lost 7 bases and J lost 8, with 11 bases in between. The CDR3 sequence is CASTRGRGELFF. CDR3 nucleotides: TGTGCCAGCACCCGAGGGAGAGGGGAGCTGTTTTTT.

This chain links TRBV5-1 with TRBJ2-7; D assignment may be TRBD1 or TRBD2 (5 bases each). In germline, CDR1 is SGHRS, CDR2 YFSETQ. The CDR3 has 15 amino acids. Trimming took off 1 base at V and 1 base at J, with 12 bases between the two ends. The CDR3 sequence is CASSLTGAVSYEQYF. CDR3 DNA sequence: TGCGCCAGCAGCTTGACCGGGGCGGTGTCCTACGAGCAGTACTTC.

This chain links TRBV20-1 with TRBJ1-2, with a weak D call TRBD1 (5 bases). Trimming shortened V by 3 bases and J by 2 bases, and 13 bases separated the two germline ends. CDR3 length equals 14 residues. Per germline, CDR1 DFQATT and CDR2 SNEGSKA (reference sequence). The CDR3 DNA follows: TGCAGTGCTAGCCCTGAGGGGCTAAACTATGGCTACACCTTC. As protein: CSASPEGLNYGYTF.

V gene TRBV5-1 combines with J gene TRBJ2-7; TRBD2 might be the D (6 bases). Germline loops: CDR1 SGHRS, CDR2 YFSETQ. V lost 6 bases and J 7 bases, leaving 23 bases between the germline ends. CDR3 length: 15 amino acids. CDR3 in DNA: TGCGCCAGCACGCGCGAACCGGGACTCCAGAGGGAGCAGTACTTC. It yields the protein CASTREPGLQREQYF.

This clonotype was recorded only once. In DNA form, the CDR3 reads TGTGCCAGCAGCCAATTCGTCGGGGCTCCCTACAATGAGCAGTTCTTC. Protein sequence: CASSQFVGAPYNEQFF. The rearrangement joins TRBV3-1 to TRBJ2-1; D could derive from TRBD1 or TRBD2 (5 bases each). The CDR3 consists of 16 residues. V lost 2 bases to trimming and J lost 2 bases, with 13 bases between them. Germline loops: CDR1 LGHDT, CDR2 YNNKEL (reference sequence).

This clonotype has just one count. V usage is TRBV7-2 and J usage is TRBJ1-2; 10 bases map to TRBD1. Germline V CDR1 and CDR2: SGHTA, FQGNSA. This CDR3 spans 16 amino acids. The ends lost 5 bases at V and 4 bases at J; junction bases unmatched: 10. The DNA of the CDR3 is TGTGCCAGCAGCCTCCGGACAGGGGGGTTTAGCTATGGCTACACCTTC. Translating gives CASSLRTGGFSYGYTF.

Only a few counts were recorded for this clonotype. The chain links TRBV4-2 to TRBJ2-5, with 10 bases aligning to TRBD2. Germline lookup yields CDR1 LGHNA and CDR2 YNFKEQ. V shed 0 bases, J shed 1 base, and the junction held 8 bases outside the gene matches. The CDR3 totals 18 residues. The CDR3: CASSQEAASGGSQETQYF. In DNA form, the CDR3 reads TGTGCCAGCAGCCAAGAGGCGGCTAGCGGGGGAAGCCAAGAGACCCAGTACTTC.

The chain links TRBV9 to TRBJ2-4, with D maybe TRBD2 (6 bases). V dropped 3 bases and J dropped 13 bases, with 11 bases sitting between them. This CDR3 has 11 amino acids. Germline CDR1 SGDLS, CDR2 YYNGEE. For the CDR3, the DNA is TGTGCCAGCAGCGCCGGGGGACCGCAGTACTTC. Amino acids: CASSAGGPQYF.

The chain is built from TRBV18 and TRBJ2-5; D is possibly TRBD2 (6 bases). V was cut by 6 bases and J by 2 bases, with 13 bases left in between. Germline assignment: CDR1 KGHSH and CDR2 LQKENI. This CDR3 spans 14 amino acids. The CDR3 nucleotides are TGTGCCAGCTCCTTAGCGGTGCCTCAAGAGACCCAGTACTTC. The encoded protein is CASSLAVPQETQYF.

In its sample, this clonotype was seen a few times. This chain connects TRBV29-1 to TRBJ2-7; 10 bases are shared with TRBD1. This CDR3 is built from 14 residues. V lost 3 bases to trimming and J lost 4 bases; unmatched junction nucleotides: 6. Germline CDR1 reads SQVTM; CDR2 reads ANQGSEA. Here the CDR3 reads CSVDATGGGYEQYF. Here the CDR3 DNA reads TGCAGCGTTGACGCGACAGGGGGCGGGTACGAGCAGTACTTC.

The V gene is TRBV6-2 or TRBV6-3, the J gene TRBJ2-5; possibly TRBD1 for D (5 bases). Germline CDR1 and CDR2: MNHEY and SVGEGT. The CDR3 runs 15 residues. Trimming took 2 bases from V and 2 from J, leaving 12 bases between them. This CDR3 is CASSYVRQFQETQYF. DNA for the CDR3: TGTGCCAGCAGTTACGTCCGACAGTTTCAAGAGACCCAGTACTTC.

This clonotype was observed a single time. CDR3 residues: CASESGTAVTDTQYF. The DNA of the CDR3 is TGTGCCAGCGAGTCCGGGACGGCGGTTACAGATACGCAGTATTTT. V and J are TRBV7-9 and TRBJ2-3; the D call may be TRBD1 or TRBD2 (5 bases each). V was clipped by 8 bases and J by 3 bases, with 18 bases between them. The CDR3 sequence is 15 residues long. Germline CDR1 reads SEHNR; CDR2 reads FQNEAQ (reference sequence).